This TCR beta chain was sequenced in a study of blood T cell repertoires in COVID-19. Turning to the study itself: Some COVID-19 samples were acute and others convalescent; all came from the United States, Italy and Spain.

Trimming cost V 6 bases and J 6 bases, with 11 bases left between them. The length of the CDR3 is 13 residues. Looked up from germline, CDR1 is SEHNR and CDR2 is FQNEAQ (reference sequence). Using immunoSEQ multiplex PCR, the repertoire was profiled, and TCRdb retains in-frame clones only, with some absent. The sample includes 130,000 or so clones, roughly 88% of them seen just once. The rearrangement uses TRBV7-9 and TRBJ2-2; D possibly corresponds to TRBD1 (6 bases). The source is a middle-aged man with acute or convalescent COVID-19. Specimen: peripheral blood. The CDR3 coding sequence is TGTGCCAGCAGTTGGGGGCTACCCGGGGAGCTGTTTTTT. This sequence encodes CASSWGLPGELFF.